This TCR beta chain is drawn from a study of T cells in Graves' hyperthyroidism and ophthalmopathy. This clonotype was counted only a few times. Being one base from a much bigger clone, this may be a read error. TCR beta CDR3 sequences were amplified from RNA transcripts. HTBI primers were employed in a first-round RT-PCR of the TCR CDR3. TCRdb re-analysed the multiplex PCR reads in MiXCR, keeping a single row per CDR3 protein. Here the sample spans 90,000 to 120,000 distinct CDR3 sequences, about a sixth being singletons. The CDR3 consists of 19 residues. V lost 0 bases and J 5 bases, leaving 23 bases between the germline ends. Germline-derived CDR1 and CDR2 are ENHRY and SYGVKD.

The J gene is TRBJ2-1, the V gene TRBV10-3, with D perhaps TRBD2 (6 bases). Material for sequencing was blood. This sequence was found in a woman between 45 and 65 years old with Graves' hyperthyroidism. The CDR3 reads CAISESHTSLVGGNNEQFF. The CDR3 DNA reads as TGTGCCATCAGTGAGTCCCATACGAGCCTAGTGGGAGGTAACAATGAGCAGTTCTTC.